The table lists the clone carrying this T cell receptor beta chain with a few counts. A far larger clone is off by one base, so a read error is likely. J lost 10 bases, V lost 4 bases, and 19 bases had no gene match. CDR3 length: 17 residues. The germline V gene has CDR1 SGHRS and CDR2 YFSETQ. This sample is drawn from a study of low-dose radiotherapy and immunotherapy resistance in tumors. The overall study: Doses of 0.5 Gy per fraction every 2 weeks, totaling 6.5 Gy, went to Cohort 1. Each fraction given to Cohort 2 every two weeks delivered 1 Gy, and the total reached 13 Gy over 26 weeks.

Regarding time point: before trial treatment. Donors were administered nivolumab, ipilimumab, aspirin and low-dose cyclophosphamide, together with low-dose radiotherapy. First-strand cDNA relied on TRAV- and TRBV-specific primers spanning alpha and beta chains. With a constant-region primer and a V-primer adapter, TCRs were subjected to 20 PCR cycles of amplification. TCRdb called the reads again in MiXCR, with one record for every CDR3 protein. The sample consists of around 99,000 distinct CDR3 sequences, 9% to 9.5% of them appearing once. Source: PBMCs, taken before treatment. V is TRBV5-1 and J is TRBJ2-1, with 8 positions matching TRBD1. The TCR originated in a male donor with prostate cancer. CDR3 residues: CASSPVSWGAGGYEQFF. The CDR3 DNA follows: TGCGCCAGCAGCCCCGTCTCTTGGGGGGCAGGGGGCTACGAGCAGTTCTTC.